This TCR beta chain was found in a study of blood T cell repertoires in COVID-19. Overall study context: PBMCs, B-cell-depleted T cells, or T cells provided the cDNA or gDNA that made up the material.

This CDR3 comprises 15 residues. Looked up from germline, CDR1 is MNHEY and CDR2 is SMNVEV (reference sequence). V dropped 2 bases and J dropped 0 bases, with 11 bases sitting between them. Libraries were prepared by immunoSEQ multiplex PCR; TCRdb keeps only in-frame clonotypes and omits some of them. The sample carries approximately 150,000 clones, roughly 84% recorded once. This clone came up once. Cohort 3 recovered donors had two negative PCRs, clearance, or symptom resolution. The genes are TRBV27 and TRBJ2-7, with D tentatively TRBD2 (6 bases). This TCR was sampled from a man in his 60s who had recovered from COVID-19. The sequenced material came from PBMCs or T cells enriched from blood (not recorded which). The CDR3 protein is CASSLAGFGSYEQYF. Written as DNA, the CDR3 is TGTGCCAGCAGTTTAGCGGGATTTGGCTCCTACGAGCAGTACTTC.